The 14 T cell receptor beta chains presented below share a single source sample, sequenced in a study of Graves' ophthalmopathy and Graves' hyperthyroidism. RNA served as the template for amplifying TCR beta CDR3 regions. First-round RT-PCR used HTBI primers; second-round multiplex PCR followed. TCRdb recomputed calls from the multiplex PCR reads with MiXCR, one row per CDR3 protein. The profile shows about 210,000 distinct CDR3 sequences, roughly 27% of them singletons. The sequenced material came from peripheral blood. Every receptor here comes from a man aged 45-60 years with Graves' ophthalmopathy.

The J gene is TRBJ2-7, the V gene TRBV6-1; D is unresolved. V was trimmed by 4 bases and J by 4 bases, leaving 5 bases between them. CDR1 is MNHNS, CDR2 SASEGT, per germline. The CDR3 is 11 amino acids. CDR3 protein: CASSGTYEQYF. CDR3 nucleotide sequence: TGTGCCAGCAGTGGCACTTACGAGCAGTACTTC.

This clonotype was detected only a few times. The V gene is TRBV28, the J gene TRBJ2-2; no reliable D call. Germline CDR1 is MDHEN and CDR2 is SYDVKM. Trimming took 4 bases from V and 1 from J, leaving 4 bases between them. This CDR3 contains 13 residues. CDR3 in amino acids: CASSWQNTGELFF. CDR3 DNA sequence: TGTGCCAGCAGTTGGCAGAACACCGGGGAGCTGTTTTTT.

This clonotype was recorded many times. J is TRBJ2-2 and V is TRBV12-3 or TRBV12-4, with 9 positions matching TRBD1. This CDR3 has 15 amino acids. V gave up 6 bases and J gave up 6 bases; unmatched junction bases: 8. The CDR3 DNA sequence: TGTGCCAGCAGGAAACAGGGGGCTCTCGCCGGGGAGCTGTTTTTT. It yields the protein CASRKQGALAGELFF.

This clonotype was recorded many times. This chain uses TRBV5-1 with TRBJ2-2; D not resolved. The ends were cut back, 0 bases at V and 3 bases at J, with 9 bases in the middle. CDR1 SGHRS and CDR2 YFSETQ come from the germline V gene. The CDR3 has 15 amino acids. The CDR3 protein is CASSLAGQDTGELFF. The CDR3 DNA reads TGCGCCAGCAGCTTGGCCGGGCAGGACACCGGGGAGCTGTTTTTT.

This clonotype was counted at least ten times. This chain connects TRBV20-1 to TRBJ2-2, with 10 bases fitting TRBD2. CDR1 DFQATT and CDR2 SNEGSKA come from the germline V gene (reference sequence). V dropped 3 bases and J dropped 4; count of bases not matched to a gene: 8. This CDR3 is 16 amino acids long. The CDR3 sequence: CSARRLAGEGTGELFF. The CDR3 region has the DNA TGCAGTGCTAGGAGGCTAGCGGGAGAGGGCACCGGGGAGCTGTTTTTT.

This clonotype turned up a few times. The CDR3 spells CASTPGQGSYGYTF. In DNA, the CDR3 is TGTGCCAGCACCCCAGGGCAGGGAAGCTATGGCTACACCTTC. This sequence joins TRBV28 and TRBJ1-2; D is possibly TRBD1 (5 bases). The germline gives CDR1 MDHEN, CDR2 SYDVKM. Between the trimmed V and J ends, which lost 7 bases and 4 bases, there was a span of 16 bases. The CDR3 contains 14 residues.

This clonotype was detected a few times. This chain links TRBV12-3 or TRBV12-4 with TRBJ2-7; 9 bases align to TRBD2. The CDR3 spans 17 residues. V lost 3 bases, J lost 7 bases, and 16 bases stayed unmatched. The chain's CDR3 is CASSLIPRGSGRVEQYF. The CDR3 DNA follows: TGTGCCAGCAGTTTGATCCCGCGGGGTAGCGGGAGAGTAGAGCAGTACTTC.

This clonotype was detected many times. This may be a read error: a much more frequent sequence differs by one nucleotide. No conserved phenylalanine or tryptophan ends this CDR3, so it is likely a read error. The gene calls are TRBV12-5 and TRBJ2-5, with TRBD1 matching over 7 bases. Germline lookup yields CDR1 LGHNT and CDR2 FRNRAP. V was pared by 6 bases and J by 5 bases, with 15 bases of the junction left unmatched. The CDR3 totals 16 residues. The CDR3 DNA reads TGTGCTAGTGGGGACCTTTCTACAGGGGTCGGGGAGACCCAGTACCTC. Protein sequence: CASGDLSTGVGETQYL.

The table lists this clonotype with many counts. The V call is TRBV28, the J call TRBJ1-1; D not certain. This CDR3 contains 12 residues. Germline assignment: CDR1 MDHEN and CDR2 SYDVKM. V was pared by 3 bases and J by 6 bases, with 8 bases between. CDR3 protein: CASSFGVPEAFF. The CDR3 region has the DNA TGTGCCAGCAGTTTTGGAGTGCCTGAAGCTTTCTTT. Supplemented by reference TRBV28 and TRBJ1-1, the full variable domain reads DVKVTQSSRYLVKRTGEKVFLECVQDMDHENMFWYRQDPGLGLRLIYFSYDVKMKEKGDIPEGYSVSREKKERFSLILESASTNQTSMYLCASSFGVPEAFFGQGTRLTVV.

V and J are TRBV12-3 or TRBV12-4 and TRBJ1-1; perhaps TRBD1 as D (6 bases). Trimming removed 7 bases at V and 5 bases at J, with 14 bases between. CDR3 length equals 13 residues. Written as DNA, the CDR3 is TGTGCCAGCACAAAGGAAAGGGGGACTGAAGCTTTCTTT. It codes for CASTKERGTEAFF.

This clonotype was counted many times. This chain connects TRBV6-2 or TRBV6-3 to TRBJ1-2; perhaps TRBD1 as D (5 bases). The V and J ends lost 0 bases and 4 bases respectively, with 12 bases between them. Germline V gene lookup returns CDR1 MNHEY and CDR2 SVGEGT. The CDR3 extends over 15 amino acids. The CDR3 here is CASSYSPDTIYGYTF. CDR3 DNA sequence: TGTGCCAGCAGTTACTCTCCGGACACGATCTATGGCTACACCTTC.

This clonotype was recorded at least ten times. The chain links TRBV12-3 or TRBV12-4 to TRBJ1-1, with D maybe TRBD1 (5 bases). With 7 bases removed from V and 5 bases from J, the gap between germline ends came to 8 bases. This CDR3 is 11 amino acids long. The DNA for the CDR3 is TGTGCCAGCACTGGGGGGACTGAAGCTTTCTTT. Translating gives CASTGGTEAFF.

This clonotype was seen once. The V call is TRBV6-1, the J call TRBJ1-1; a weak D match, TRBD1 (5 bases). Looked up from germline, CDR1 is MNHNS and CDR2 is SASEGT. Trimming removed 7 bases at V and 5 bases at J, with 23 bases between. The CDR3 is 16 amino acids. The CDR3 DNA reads TGTGCCAGCAAAACGGGAAGACAGTTACAACTGACTGAAGCTTTCTTT. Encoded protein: CASKTGRQLQLTEAFF.

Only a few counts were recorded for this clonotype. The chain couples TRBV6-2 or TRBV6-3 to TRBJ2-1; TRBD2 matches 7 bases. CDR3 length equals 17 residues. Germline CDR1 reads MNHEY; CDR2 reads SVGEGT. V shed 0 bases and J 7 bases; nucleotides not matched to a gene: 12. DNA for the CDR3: TGTGCCAGCAGTTACTCGAGTCGCGCGGGAGCAAAAAATGAGCAGTTCTTC. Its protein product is CASSYSSRAGAKNEQFF.